This TCR beta chain was profiled in a study of identical twins' blood T cells. General observations from the study: Twin repertoire similarity may partly reflect shared environment.

Sample barcodes were added at both library ends during cDNA synthesis. Authors' processing steps: Per-library CDR3 reads ranged about 2 to 4 million; clonotypes, ~85,000 to ~550,000. In TCRdb, the 5' RACE reads were re-called with MiXCR into one record per CDR3 protein. These V and J calls derive from TCRdb rather than the authors' analysis. The data show around 380,000 distinct CDR3 sequences, about 28% seen once. As to this clonotype: Its antigen is not identified.

Trimming cost V 4 bases and J 7 bases, with 14 bases left between them. This CDR3 has 14 amino acids. Germline values: CDR1 SGDLS, CDR2 YYNGEE. The sample taken for sequencing was PBMCs. The TCR sequence derives from a woman between 18 and 49 years old in good health. V is TRBV9 and J is TRBJ2-2, with D hard to call. The CDR3 DNA sequence: TGTGCCAGCAGCCCATCAGGTTCGATCGGGGAGCTGTTTTTT. Translated: CASSPSGSIGELFF.